These 13 T cell receptor beta chains originate from one sample sequenced in a study of blood T cell repertoires in COVID-19. Using immunoSEQ multiplex PCR, the repertoire was profiled, and TCRdb retains in-frame clones only, with some absent. The sample shows under 250,000 clones, under 90% of them seen only once. The sample was peripheral blood. The receptors were gathered from a man aged 60 to 75 who had recovered from COVID-19.

The sample holds one count of this clone. This chain joins TRBV6-2 or TRBV6-3 and TRBJ1-4; weak D call: TRBD1 (6 bases). The germline V gene has CDR1 MNHEY and CDR2 SVGEGT. The CDR3 is 13 residues long. V was pared by 0 bases and J by 8 bases, with 7 bases between. CDR3 in amino acids: CASSYSRGEKLFF. The CDR3 DNA reads TGTGCCAGCAGTTACTCGAGGGGGGAAAAACTGTTTTTT.

Only one count was recorded for this clone. The J gene is TRBJ2-3, the V gene TRBV7-2; 9 bases are shared with TRBD2. The germline CDR1 and CDR2 sequences are SGHTA and FQGNSA. This CDR3 comprises 16 residues. The J segment lost 2 bases and the V segment lost 0 bases, leaving 3 bases of the junction unmatched. CDR3 region: CASSLAAGGPTDTQYF. Here the CDR3 DNA reads TGTGCCAGCAGCTTAGCAGCGGGAGGCCCCACAGATACGCAGTATTTT.

This chain uses TRBV6-5 with TRBJ1-2, with D possibly being TRBD1 (5 bases). The germline gives CDR1 MNHEY, CDR2 SVGAGI. V was cut by 2 bases and J by 2 bases, with 9 bases left in between. The CDR3 runs to 14 residues. In DNA form, the CDR3 reads TGTGCCAGCAGTTACAAGGGGATCAACTATGGCTACACCTTC. This encodes CASSYKGINYGYTF.

This sequence joins TRBV24-1 and TRBJ2-7, with 9 bases that match TRBD1. The CDR3 totals 14 residues. The trim removed 4 bases at V and 6 bases at J, leaving 6 bases unmatched. Germline assignment: CDR1 KGHDR and CDR2 SFDVKD. The DNA for the CDR3 is TGTGCCACCAGTGAGCCTGGACAGGGGCGCGAGCAGTACTTC. Translating it yields CATSEPGQGREQYF.

This clone is a singleton in its sample. The chain is built from TRBV5-1 and TRBJ2-3, with D perhaps TRBD1 (6 bases). The CDR3 has 15 amino acids. CDR1 and CDR2 from the germline V gene are SGHRS and YFSETQ. The V and J ends lost 4 bases and 6 bases respectively, with 18 bases between them. In nucleotides, the CDR3 is TGCGCCAGCAGCCCCGCCAGGGGTAGGTCCGATACGCAGTATTTT. Translation gives CASSPARGRSDTQYF.

The chain recombines TRBV5-4 with TRBJ1-3; D remains unclear. V was clipped by 4 bases and J by 1 base, with 12 bases between them. Germline CDR1 and CDR2: SGHNT and YYREEE (reference sequence). This CDR3 contains 15 residues. Here the CDR3 DNA reads TGTGCCAGCAGCCACAGTATGCTTTCTGGAAACACCATATATTTT. Protein: CASSHSMLSGNTIYF.

The rearrangement joins TRBV11-2 to TRBJ2-2; the D is unclear. Germline V gene sequence: CDR1 SGHAT, CDR2 FQNNGV. The CDR3 runs to 13 residues. The V end lost 0 bases, the J end lost 8 bases, and 7 bases lay between the germline ends. The chain's CDR3 is CASSLDYGGELFF. In DNA form, the CDR3 reads TGTGCCAGCAGCTTAGACTACGGGGGGGAGCTGTTTTTT.

The chain uses TRBV18 and TRBJ2-2; D is uncertain. The V and J ends lost 1 base and 0 bases respectively, with 3 bases between them. There are 14 residues in the CDR3. The germline gives CDR1 KGHSH, CDR2 LQKENI. CDR3 residues: CASSPLTNTGELFF. In DNA, the CDR3 is TGTGCCAGCTCACCACTTACGAACACCGGGGAGCTGTTTTTT. Filled out from reference TRBV18 and TRBJ2-2, the complete variable domain reads NAGVMQNPRHLVRRRGQEARLRCSPMKGHSHVYWYRQLPEEGLKFMVYLQKENIIDESGMPKERFSAEFPKEGPSILRIQQVVRGDSAAYFCASSPLTNTGELFFGEGSRLTVL.

The rearrangement links TRBV5-1 to TRBJ2-6; a weak D match, TRBD2 (6 bases). There are 17 residues in the CDR3. The germline V and J ends were trimmed by 0 bases and 0 bases, with 10 bases remaining between them. Germline V gene data show CDR1 as SGHRS and CDR2 as YFSETQ. The CDR3: CASSLARGSSGANVLTF. CDR3 bases: TGCGCCAGCAGCTTGGCCCGGGGGAGCTCTGGGGCCAACGTCCTGACTTTC. The whole variable domain, filled in from reference TRBV5-1 and TRBJ2-6, reads KAGVTQTPRYLIKTRGQQVTLSCSPISGHRSVSWYQQTPGQGLQFLFEYFSETQRNKGNFPGRFSGRQFSNSRSEMNVSTLELGDSALYLCASSLARGSSGANVLTFGAGSRLTVL.

The chain uses TRBV7-9 and TRBJ2-7; D not certain. The CDR3 loop spans 13 amino acids. With 2 bases removed from V and 7 bases from J, the gap between germline ends came to 12 bases. Per the germline V gene, CDR1 is SEHNR and CDR2 is FQNEAQ (reference sequence). Here the CDR3 DNA reads TGTGCCAGCAGCTTACCTCTCTCTAAAGAGCAGTACTTC. Protein product: CASSLPLSKEQYF.

DNA of the CDR3: TGCAGTGGGACTTCCTCCTACGAGCAGTACTTC. Residues: CSGTSSYEQYF. The V and J genes are TRBV20-1 and TRBJ2-7; the D gene is possibly TRBD2 (5 bases). The V gene lost 7 bases and the J gene lost 0 bases, with 7 bases spanning the gap. The CDR3 sequence is 11 residues long. Germline loops: CDR1 DFQATT, CDR2 SNEGSKA (reference sequence).

This clone was seen just once. This rearrangement joins TRBV5-1 to TRBJ1-5; no clear D. This CDR3 region has 15 residues. V was clipped by 0 bases and J by 4 bases, with 11 bases between them. Germline V gene sequence: CDR1 SGHRS, CDR2 YFSETQ. The CDR3 here is CASSLGPENNQPQHF. The DNA for the CDR3 is TGCGCCAGCAGCTTGGGACCGGAGAATAATCAGCCCCAGCATTTT.

The V and J genes are TRBV4-1 and TRBJ1-4, with TRBD1 identical over 8 bases. The CDR3 sequence is 16 residues long. Losses at the gene ends were 2 bases for V and 5 bases for J; bases not matched to a gene: 7. Germline-derived CDR1 and CDR2 are MGHRA and YSYEKL. The CDR3 DNA is TGCGCCAGCAGCCAAAGGGGACAGGCCGAAAATGAAAAACTGTTTTTT. It is translated as CASSQRGQAENEKLFF.